This TCR beta chain was obtained from a study of somatic mutations in cytotoxic T cells in rheumatoid arthritis. Notes on this clone: Its antigen is unknown.

The data were produced by immunoSEQ multiplex PCR, yet TCRdb's version contains in-frame clones alone and is incomplete. Of around 15,000 clones in the sample, 82% are singletons; the top ten hold 25% to 35%. Study-level results: Among around 71 patients, several showed a largest CD8+ clone that surpassed 20% of CD8+ cells.

Germline CDR1 reads SGDLS; CDR2 reads YYNGEE. The CDR3 has 15 residues. Trimming stripped 5 bases from V and 5 bases from J, with 14 bases between. This TCR was sampled from an adult with rheumatoid arthritis. This chain joins TRBV9 and TRBJ1-6; perhaps TRBD1 as D (6 bases). The material sequenced was CD8+ T cells sorted from blood. The CDR3 DNA reads as TGTGCCAGCAGTGCACGGGGGGCGAATAATTCACCCCTCCACTTT. Translated: CASSARGANNSPLHF. Using reference TRBV9 and TRBJ1-6 for the parts outside the CDR3, the full variable domain is DSGVTQTPKHLITATGQRVTLRCSPRSGDLSVYWYQQSLDQGLQFLIQYYNGEERAKGNILERFSAQQFPDLHSELNLSSLELGDSALYFCASSARGANNSPLHFGNGTRLTVT.